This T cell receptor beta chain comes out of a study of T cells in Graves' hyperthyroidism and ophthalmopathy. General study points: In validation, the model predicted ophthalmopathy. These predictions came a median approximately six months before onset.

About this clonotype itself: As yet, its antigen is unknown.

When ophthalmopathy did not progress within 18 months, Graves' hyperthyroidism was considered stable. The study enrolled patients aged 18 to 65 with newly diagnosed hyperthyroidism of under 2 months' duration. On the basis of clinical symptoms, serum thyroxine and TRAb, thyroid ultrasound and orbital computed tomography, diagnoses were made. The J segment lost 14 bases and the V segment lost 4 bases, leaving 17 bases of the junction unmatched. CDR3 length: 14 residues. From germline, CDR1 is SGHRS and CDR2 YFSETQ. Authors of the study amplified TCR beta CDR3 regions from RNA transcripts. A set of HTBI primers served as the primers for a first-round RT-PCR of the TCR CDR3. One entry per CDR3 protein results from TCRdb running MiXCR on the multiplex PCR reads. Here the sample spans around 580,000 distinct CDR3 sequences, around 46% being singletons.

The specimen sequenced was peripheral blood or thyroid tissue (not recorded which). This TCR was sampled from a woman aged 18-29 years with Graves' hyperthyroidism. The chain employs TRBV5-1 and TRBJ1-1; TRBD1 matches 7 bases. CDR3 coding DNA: TGCGCCAGCAGCCAGGGACAGCCTTTCAATGAGCAGTTCTTT. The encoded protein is CASSQGQPFNEQFF.